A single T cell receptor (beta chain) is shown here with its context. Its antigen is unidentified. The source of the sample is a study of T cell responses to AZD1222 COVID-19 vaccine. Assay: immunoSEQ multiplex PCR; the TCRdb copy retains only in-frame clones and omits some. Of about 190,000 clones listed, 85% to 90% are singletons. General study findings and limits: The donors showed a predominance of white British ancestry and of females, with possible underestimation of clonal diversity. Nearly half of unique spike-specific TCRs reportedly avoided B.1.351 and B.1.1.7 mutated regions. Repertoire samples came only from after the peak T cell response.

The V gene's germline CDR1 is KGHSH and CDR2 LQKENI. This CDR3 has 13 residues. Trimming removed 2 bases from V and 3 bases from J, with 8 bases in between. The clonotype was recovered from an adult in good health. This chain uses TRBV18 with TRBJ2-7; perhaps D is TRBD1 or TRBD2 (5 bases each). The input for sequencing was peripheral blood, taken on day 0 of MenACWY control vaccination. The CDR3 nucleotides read TGTGCCAGCTCACCATCGGGGCTCTACGAGCAGTACTTC. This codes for CASSPSGLYEQYF.